This T cell receptor (beta chain) is from a study of T cells after posttransplantation cyclophosphamide (dated by TCRdb to 2016 to 2018). Notes on the research overall: T cell repertoire reconstitution was tracked by TRB sequencing after myeloablative bone marrow transplantation in which posttransplantation cyclophosphamide was used as GVHD prophylaxis. Antigen receptor sequencing was done on samples from 35 PTCy-treated patients and from roughly 17 related bone marrow donors of those patients. Blood from all 35 or so PTCy patients with 1-year posttransplant specimens was subjected to TRB sequencing. In 3 patients, TRB sequencing was also performed on up to 3 more blood samples taken 2 to 5.2 years after transplant, and in a handful of patients, pretransplant blood was also TRB-sequenced. Because TRA and TRB clonality correlated tightly in several samples, later TCR analyses were limited to TRB. Public TRB sequences were compared against a database of over 3,000 sequences linked to responses to pathogens, tumor antigens, self-antigens and alloantigens.

Genomic DNA was the input for TRB sequencing, which was run either with the immunoSEQ assay at survey resolution or with the hsTCRB kit. In the paper's pipeline: The immunoSEQ software handled initial read processing, and the LymphoSeq R package was used for repertoire analyses. Clonality was calculated as 1 minus normalized Shannon entropy, and the Gini coefficient was also calculated for each TRB dataset. To infer phenotypes in unsorted samples, TRB sequences from sorted subsets of the recipient or donor were mapped onto the unsorted samples of the same recipient. Drawn from immuneACCESS, this table holds only the in-frame rearrangements with V and J called that TCRdb kept. Clones are partly lost; checked studies trace under half to an unresolved V gene and leave the rest unexplained. V and J calls and clone size are copied from that table; D and trimming were computed from the DNA. The sample yields about 16,000 clones; around 90% were counted once. The ten biggest clones cover about 4% of the sample.

The control cohort consisted of 11 patients who had myeloablative marrow transplants with methotrexate plus a calcineurin inhibitor and who were sampled 1 year after transplant. Peripheral blood and bone marrow mononuclear cells were isolated by Ficoll-Hypaque density centrifugation and were cryopreserved. The investigation overall reported the following: Donor-recipient similarity was low at 1-2 months but rose over the first year, and later blood repertoires were often dominated by donor CD8+ memory clones. The TRB repertoires of T cells infiltrating skin or the GI tract showed only limited overlap with the TRB repertoires found in blood. Across 35 to 45 patients, TRB clonality was highly associated with recipient CMV seropositivity and CMV reactivation, and diversity in PTCy patients was similar to diversity in CNI/methotrexate controls.

On this clone: Its antigen remains unidentified. Within one base of it there is no much larger clone, and no base qualities were kept.

From the germline V gene, CDR1 is SGHTA and CDR2 is FQGNSA. The junction carries 10 bases between V and J, which are trimmed by 2 bases and 5 bases respectively. From the cysteine up to the phenylalanine, the CDR3 has a length of 14 residues. The entry retains the CDR3 DNA only, 42 bases that are in frame from base 1. The sample consisted of PBMCs, taken after an allogeneic stem cell transplant with a calcineurin inhibitor and methotrexate. The TCR sequence derives from a male patient aged 50 to 59 who received an allogeneic stem cell transplant from an unrelated donor, was CMV-positive, and had chronic GVHD only. In transplant recipients, some T cells may be of donor rather than host origin. The chain employs TRBV7-2 and TRBJ2-1; the D gene is perhaps TRBD2, on 5 matching bases. Here is the DNA: TGTGCCAGCAGCTTATCCGGCGGGCACAATGAGCAGTTCTTC. Its product reads: CASSLSGGHNEQFF.